The 2 T cell receptor beta chains below all came from one sample that was sequenced in a study of T cell responses to AZD1222 COVID-19 vaccine. Generated by immunoSEQ multiplex PCR, the TCRdb table keeps only in-frame clones and is missing some. Among about 110,000 clones listed, around 90% were seen once. The sample here was peripheral blood, taken on day 0 of MenACWY control vaccination. The receptors were sampled from an adult in good health.

The rearrangement joins TRBV11-2 to TRBJ2-2; D call uncertain. Between the trimmed V and J ends, which lost 6 bases and 2 bases, there was a span of 19 bases. Germline V CDR1 and CDR2: SGHAT, FQNNGV. This CDR3 has 17 amino acids. In nucleotides, the CDR3 is TGTGCCAGCAGGGCCGGACGTTGGGTAGAAAACACCGGGGAGCTGTTTTTT. It codes for CASRAGRWVENTGELFF. The full variable domain, with the rest looked up from reference TRBV11-2 and TRBJ2-2, is EAGVAQSPRYKIIEKRQSVAFWCNPISGHATLYWYQQILGQGPKLLIQFQNNGVVDDSQLPKDRFSAERLKGVDSTLKIQPAKLEDSAVYLCASRAGRWVENTGELFFGEGSRLTVL.

The chain joins TRBV11-1 to TRBJ1-1; D is unclear. This CDR3 is 13 amino acids long. CDR1 and CDR2 (germline): SGHAT, FQDESV (reference sequence). V was trimmed by 7 bases and J by 1 base, leaving 10 bases between them. The CDR3 loop is CASNDGRNTEAFF. The CDR3 bases are TGTGCCAGCAACGATGGCAGGAACACTGAAGCTTTCTTT.